This T cell receptor (beta chain) was observed in a study of technical replicates of blood from several donors. Profiled with immunoSEQ multiplex PCR; TCRdb holds only in-frame clones, not every one. Counted here are 75,000 to 90,000 clones, 93% occurring once; the ten biggest clones make up approximately 0.22%. Germline assignment: CDR1 SGHNT and CDR2 YYREEE (reference sequence). This CDR3 spans 17 amino acids. V shed 0 bases and J shed 6 bases, with 18 bases lying between them. The chain carries TRBV5-4 and TRBJ2-2; TRBD2 might be the D (7 bases). Sequencing was performed on T cells isolated from PBMCs. The clonotype originates from a human donor in good health. The CDR3 DNA sequence: TGTGCCAGCAGCTTGGCCGGCGGGGGCGCTTCCCCCGGGGAGCTGTTTTTT. Its protein product is CASSLAGGGASPGELFF.